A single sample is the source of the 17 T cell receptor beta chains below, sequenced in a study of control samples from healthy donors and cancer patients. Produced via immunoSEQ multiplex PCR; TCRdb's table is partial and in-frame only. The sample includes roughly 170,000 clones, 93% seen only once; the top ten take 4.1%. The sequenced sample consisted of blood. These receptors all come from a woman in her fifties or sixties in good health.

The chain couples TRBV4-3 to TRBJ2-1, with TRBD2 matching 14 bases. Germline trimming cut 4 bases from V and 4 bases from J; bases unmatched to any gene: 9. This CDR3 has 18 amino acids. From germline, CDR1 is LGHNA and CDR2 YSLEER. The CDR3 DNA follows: TGCGCCAGCAGCCGCAAAACGACTAGCGGGGGGGCTTACAATGAGCAGTTCTTC. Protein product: CASSRKTTSGGAYNEQFF.

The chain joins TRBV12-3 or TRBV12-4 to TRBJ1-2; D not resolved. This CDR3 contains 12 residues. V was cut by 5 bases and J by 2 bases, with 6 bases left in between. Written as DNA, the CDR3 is TGTGCCAGCAGTAAGGAAAACTATGGCTACACCTTC. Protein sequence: CASSKENYGYTF.

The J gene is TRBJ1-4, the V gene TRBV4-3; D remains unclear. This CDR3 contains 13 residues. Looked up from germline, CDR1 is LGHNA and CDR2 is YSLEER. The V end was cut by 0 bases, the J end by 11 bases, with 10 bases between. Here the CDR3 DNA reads TGCGCCAGCAGCCAAGATTTGAAGGAGAAACTGTTTTTT. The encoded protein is CASSQDLKEKLFF.

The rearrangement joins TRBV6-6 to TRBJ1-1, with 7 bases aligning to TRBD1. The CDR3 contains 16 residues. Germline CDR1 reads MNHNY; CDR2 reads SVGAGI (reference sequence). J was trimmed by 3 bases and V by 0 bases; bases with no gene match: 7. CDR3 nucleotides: TGTGCCAGCAGTTACTCTTACCACAGGGGCTACACTGAAGCTTTCTTT. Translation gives CASSYSYHRGYTEAFF.

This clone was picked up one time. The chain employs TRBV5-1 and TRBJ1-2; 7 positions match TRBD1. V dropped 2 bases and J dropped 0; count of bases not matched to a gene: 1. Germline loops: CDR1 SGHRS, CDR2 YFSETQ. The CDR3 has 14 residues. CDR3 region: CASSFGTANYGYTF. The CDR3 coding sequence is TGCGCCAGCAGCTTCGGGACAGCTAACTATGGCTACACCTTC.

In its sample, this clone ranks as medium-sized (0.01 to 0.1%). DNA for the CDR3: TGCGCCAGCAGCCAAGGACCGGGGGATGCCGGGGAGCTGTTTTTT. Its protein product is CASSQGPGDAGELFF. The gene calls are TRBV4-1 and TRBJ2-2, with D possibly TRBD2 on 6 matching bases. Trimming cost V 1 base and J 6 bases, with 12 bases left between them. The CDR3 contains 15 residues. Germline V CDR1 and CDR2: MGHRA, YSYEKL.

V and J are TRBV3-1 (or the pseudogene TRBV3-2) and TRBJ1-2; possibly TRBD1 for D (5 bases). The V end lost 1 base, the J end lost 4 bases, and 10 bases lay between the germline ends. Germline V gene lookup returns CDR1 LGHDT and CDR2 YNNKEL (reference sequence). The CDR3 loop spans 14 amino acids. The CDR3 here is CASSQASGSYGYTF. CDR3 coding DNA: TGTGCCAGCAGCCAAGCCTCAGGGTCCTATGGCTACACCTTC.

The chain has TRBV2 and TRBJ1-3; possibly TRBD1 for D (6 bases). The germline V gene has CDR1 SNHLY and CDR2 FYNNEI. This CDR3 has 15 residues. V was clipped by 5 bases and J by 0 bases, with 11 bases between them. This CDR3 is CASSRDTYSGNTIYF. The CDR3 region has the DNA TGTGCCAGCAGTCGGGACACCTACTCTGGAAACACCATATATTTT. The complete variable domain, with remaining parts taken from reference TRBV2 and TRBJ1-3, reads EPEVTQTPSHQVTQMGQEVILRCVPISNHLYFYWYRQILGQKVEFLVSFYNNEISEKSEIFDDQFSVERPDGSNFTLKIRSTKLEDSAMYFCASSRDTYSGNTIYFGEGSWLTVV.

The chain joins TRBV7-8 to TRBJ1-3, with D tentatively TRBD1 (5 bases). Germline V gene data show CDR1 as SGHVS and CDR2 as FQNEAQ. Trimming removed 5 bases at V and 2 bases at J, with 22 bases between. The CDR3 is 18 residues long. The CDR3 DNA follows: TGTGCCAGCAGCCCCCTCCCCGGGACTTCCAGCACTGGAAACACCATATATTTT. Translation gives CASSPLPGTSSTGNTIYF.

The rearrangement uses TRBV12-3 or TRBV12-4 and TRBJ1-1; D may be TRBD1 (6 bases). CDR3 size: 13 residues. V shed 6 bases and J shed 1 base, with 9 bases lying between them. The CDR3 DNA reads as TGTGCCAGCAGACGACAGGAGAACACTGAAGCTTTCTTT. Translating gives CASRRQENTEAFF.

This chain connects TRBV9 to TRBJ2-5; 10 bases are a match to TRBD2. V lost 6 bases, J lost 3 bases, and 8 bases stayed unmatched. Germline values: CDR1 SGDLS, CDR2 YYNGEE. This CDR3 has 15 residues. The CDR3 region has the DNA TGTGCCAGCACCTTAGCGGGGGGATTAGAAGAGACCCAGTACTTC. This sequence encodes CASTLAGGLEETQYF.

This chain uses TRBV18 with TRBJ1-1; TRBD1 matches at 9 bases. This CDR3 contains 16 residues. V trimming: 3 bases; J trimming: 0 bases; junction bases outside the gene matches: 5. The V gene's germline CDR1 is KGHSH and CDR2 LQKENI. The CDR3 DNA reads TGTGCCAGCTCACCTCGACAGGGGGGGATGAACACTGAAGCTTTCTTT. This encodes CASSPRQGGMNTEAFF. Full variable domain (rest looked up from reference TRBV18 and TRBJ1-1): NAGVMQNPRHLVRRRGQEARLRCSPMKGHSHVYWYRQLPEEGLKFMVYLQKENIIDESGMPKERFSAEFPKEGPSILRIQQVVRGDSAAYFCASSPRQGGMNTEAFFGQGTRLTVV.

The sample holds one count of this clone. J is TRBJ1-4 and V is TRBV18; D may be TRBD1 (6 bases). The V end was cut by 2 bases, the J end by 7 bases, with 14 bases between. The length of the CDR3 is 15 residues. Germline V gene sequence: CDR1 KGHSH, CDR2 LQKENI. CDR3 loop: CASSPTTGGGEKLFF. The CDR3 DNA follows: TGTGCCAGCTCACCAACGACAGGAGGAGGTGAAAAACTGTTTTTT.

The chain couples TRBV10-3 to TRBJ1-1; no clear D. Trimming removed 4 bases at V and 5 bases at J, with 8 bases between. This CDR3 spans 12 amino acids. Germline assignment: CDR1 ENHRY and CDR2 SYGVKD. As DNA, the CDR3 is TGTGCCATCAGTGGGCGAGGGACTGAAGCTTTCTTT. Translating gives CAISGRGTEAFF.

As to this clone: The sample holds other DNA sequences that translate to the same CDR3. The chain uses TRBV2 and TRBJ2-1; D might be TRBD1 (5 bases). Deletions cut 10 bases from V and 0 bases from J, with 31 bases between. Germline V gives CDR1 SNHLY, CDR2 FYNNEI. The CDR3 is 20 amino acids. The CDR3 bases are TGTGCCACCCTACTGACGAGGCAGGGTCTAATGGTATACTCCTACAATGAGCAGTTCTTC. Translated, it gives CATLLTRQGLMVYSYNEQFF.

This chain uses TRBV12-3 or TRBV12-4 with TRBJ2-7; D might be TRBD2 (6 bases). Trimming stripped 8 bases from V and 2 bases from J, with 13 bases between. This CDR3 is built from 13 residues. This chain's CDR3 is CASGTQGPYEQYF. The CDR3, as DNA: TGTGCCAGCGGGACTCAGGGCCCCTACGAGCAGTACTTC.

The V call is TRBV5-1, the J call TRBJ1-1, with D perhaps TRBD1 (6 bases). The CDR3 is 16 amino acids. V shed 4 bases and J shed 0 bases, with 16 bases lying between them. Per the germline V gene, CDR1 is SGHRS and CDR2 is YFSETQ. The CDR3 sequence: CASSRADGDMNTEAFF. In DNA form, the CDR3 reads TGCGCCAGCAGCCGGGCAGACGGGGACATGAACACTGAAGCTTTCTTT.